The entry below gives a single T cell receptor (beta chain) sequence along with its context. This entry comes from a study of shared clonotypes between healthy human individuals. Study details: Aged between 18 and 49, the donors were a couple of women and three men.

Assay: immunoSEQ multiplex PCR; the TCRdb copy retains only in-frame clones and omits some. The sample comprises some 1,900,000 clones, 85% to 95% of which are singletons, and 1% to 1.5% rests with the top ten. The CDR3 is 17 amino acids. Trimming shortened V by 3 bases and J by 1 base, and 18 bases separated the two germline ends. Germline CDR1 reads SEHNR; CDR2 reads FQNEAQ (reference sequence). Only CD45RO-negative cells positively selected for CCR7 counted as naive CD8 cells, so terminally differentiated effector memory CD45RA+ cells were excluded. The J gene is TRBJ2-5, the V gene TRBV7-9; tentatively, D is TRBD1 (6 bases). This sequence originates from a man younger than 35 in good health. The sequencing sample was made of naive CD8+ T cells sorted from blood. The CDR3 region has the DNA TGTGCCAGCAGCTTTTACAACTCATACAGGGCCCAAGAGACCCAGTACTTC. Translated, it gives CASSFYNSYRAQETQYF.